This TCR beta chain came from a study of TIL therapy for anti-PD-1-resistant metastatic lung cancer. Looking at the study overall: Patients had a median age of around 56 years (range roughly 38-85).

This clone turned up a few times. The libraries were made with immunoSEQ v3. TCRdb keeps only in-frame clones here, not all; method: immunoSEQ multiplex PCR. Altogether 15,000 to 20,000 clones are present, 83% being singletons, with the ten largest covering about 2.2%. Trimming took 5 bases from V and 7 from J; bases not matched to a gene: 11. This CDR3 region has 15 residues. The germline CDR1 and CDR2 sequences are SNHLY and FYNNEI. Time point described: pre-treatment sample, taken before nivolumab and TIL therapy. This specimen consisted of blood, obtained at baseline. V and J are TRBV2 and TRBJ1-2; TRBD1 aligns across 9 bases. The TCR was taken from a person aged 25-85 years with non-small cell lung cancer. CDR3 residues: CASSYRPGTGSGYTF. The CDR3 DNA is TGTGCCAGCAGTTACCGTCCCGGGACAGGGAGTGGCTACACCTTC.